A single sample gave rise to the 23 T cell receptor beta chains below, sequenced in a study of blood T cells in healthy people across ages. The use of a sample-barcoded 5' primer and a J-beta primer mix characterized a second PCR of roughly 6 to 12 cycles. TCRdb processed the 5' RACE reads anew with MiXCR; each CDR3 protein has one entry. The sample yields 700,000 to 850,000 distinct CDR3 sequences, around 36% seen once. The sequenced sample consisted of blood. Receptors were obtained from a man aged 18 to 30 in good health.

This chain uses TRBV15 with TRBJ1-4; TRBD1 matches 10 bases. V was clipped by 5 bases and J by 6 bases; unmatched bases: 3. CDR3 size: 14 residues. From germline, CDR1 is LNHNV and CDR2 YYDKDF (reference sequence). The CDR3 sequence is CATSPGTGDEKLFF. CDR3 coding DNA: TGTGCCACCAGCCCCGGGACAGGGGATGAAAAACTGTTTTTT.

V gene TRBV19 combines with J gene TRBJ2-5; D is unresolved. The germline V gene encodes CDR1 LNHDA and CDR2 SQIVND (reference sequence). V was pared by 3 bases and J by 5 bases, with 10 bases between. The CDR3 covers 13 residues. CDR3 sequence: CASSITAWETQYF. The CDR3 DNA is TGTGCCAGTAGTATTACCGCGTGGGAGACCCAGTACTTC.

The chain links TRBV20-1 to TRBJ2-1, with 12 positions matching TRBD1. CDR1 is DFQATT, CDR2 SNEGSKA, per germline (reference sequence). The CDR3 is made up of 14 amino acids. V lost 6 bases and J lost 6; bases outside the gene matches: 6. CDR3 sequence reads: CSAPPGQGANEQFF. The CDR3 DNA is TGCAGTGCCCCACCGGGACAGGGGGCCAATGAGCAGTTCTTC.

This clonotype was seen more than once but under ten times. The chain uses TRBV7-9 and TRBJ2-7; D call uncertain. Germline CDR1 is SEHNR and CDR2 is FQNEAQ (reference sequence). CDR3 length: 15 residues. Between the trimmed V and J ends, which lost 0 bases and 5 bases, there was a span of 14 bases. The CDR3 bases are TGTGCCAGCAGCTTAGCAGAGGTCTCTGGGAACGAGCAGTACTTC. Protein: CASSLAEVSGNEQYF.

The chain recombines TRBV27 with TRBJ2-4, with 10 bases aligning to TRBD2. With the DNA end fitting TRBJ2-5 better, the J assignment may be wrong. This CDR3 contains 18 residues. CDR1 is MNHEY, CDR2 SMNVEV, per germline (reference sequence). In DNA, the CDR3 is TGTGCCAGCGGTAGGCGGGCTAGCGGGGGCCCGATACAAGAGACCCAGTACTTC. It encodes CASGRRASGGPIQETQYF.

Only one count was recorded for this clonotype. The chain is built from TRBV24-1 and TRBJ2-5, with 10 nucleotides matching TRBD1. Germline loops: CDR1 KGHDR, CDR2 SFDVKD. CDR3 length equals 15 residues. The ends lost 3 bases at V and 6 bases at J; junction bases unmatched: 6. In nucleotides, the CDR3 is TGTGCCACCAGTGATACGACAGGGGGCGTTAAGACCCAGTACTTC. It encodes CATSDTTGGVKTQYF.

CDR3 in DNA: TGTGCCAGCCATTTTTACGGAACCGGGGAGCTGTTTTTT. As protein: CASHFYGTGELFF. The chain employs TRBV6-2 or TRBV6-3 and TRBJ2-2; D gene unclear. V was shortened by 8 bases and J by 5 bases, with 12 bases between the two germline ends. The germline CDR1 and CDR2 sequences are MNHEY and SVGEGT. This CDR3 region has 13 residues.

This clonotype was picked up a small number of times. This chain joins TRBV12-3 or TRBV12-4 and TRBJ2-1, with 8 bases fitting TRBD2. The V segment lost 4 bases and the J segment 3 bases; nucleotides outside the gene matches: 5. The CDR3 sequence is 15 residues long. The chain's CDR3 is CASSYSGDFYNEQFF. The CDR3 region has the DNA TGTGCCAGCAGTTATAGCGGGGACTTCTACAATGAGCAGTTCTTC.

This sequence joins TRBV5-1 and TRBJ2-2; the match to TRBD2 covers 9 bases. CDR1 SGHRS and CDR2 YFSETQ come from the germline V gene. J lost 1 base, V lost 4 bases, and 8 bases had no gene match. The CDR3 has 17 residues. CDR3 DNA: TGCGCCAGCAGCCCCCTGACTAGCGGAGAGAACACCGGGGAGCTGTTTTTT. Translating gives CASSPLTSGENTGELFF.

This clonotype was recorded at least ten times. The DNA of the CDR3 is TGTGCCAGCAGTTTAGCGCTGGCTAGCGAAAGCACAGATACGCAGTATTTT. Its translation: CASSLALASESTDTQYF. This chain joins TRBV12-3 or TRBV12-4 and TRBJ2-3; tentative D call: TRBD2 (6 bases). Trimming removed 0 bases from V and 0 bases from J, with 13 bases in between. The CDR3 totals 17 residues.

A few counts support this clonotype. CDR3 in DNA: TGCGCCAGCAGCTTGAGAGGGGTGGTAGATACGCAGTATTTT. It codes for CASSLRGVVDTQYF. The V gene is TRBV5-1, the J gene TRBJ2-3; TRBD1 or TRBD2 may be the D gene (5 bases each). This CDR3 has 14 residues. The V gene's germline CDR1 is SGHRS and CDR2 YFSETQ. V was shortened by 1 base and J by 5 bases, with 11 bases between the two germline ends.

V and J are TRBV24-1 and TRBJ2-5; the D gene could be TRBD1 or TRBD2 (5 bases each). Per the germline V gene, CDR1 is KGHDR and CDR2 is SFDVKD. V lost 9 bases to trimming and J lost 11 bases, with 27 bases between them. This CDR3 is built from 15 residues. This CDR3 is CATGGVMRPYNEQYF. The CDR3 nucleotides are TGTGCCACCGGGGGTGTCATGAGACCCTACAATGAGCAGTACTTC.

The V and J genes are TRBV9 and TRBJ2-3; TRBD2 matches at 8 bases. CDR3 size: 14 residues. Germline V gene data show CDR1 as SGDLS and CDR2 as YYNGEE. V trimming: 10 bases; J trimming: 0 bases; junction bases outside the gene matches: 7. In DNA form, the CDR3 reads TGTGCCGGCACCGGGGGGGGTAGCACAGATACGCAGTATTTT. Translation gives CAGTGGGSTDTQYF.

Note on this clonotype: At one of its ends the junction is not consistent with the germline gene, which may arise from a read error. V and J are TRBV20-1 and TRBJ2-7, with 9 bases that match TRBD1. The CDR3 has 16 amino acids. CDR1 and CDR2 from the germline V gene are DFQATT and SNEGSKA (reference sequence). The CDR3 DNA follows: TGCAGTTCTAGAGAGGAAGGGACAGGGATCCCCTACGAGCAGTACTTC. Its translation is CSSREEGTGIPYEQYF.

A remark on this clonotype: A much bigger clone sits one base away, suggesting this may be a read error. V and J are TRBV6-6 and TRBJ1-2, with D possibly matching TRBD1 (5 bases). Per the germline V gene, CDR1 is MNHNY and CDR2 is SVGAGI (reference sequence). The CDR3 spans 14 residues. CDR3 sequence reads: CASRDQGRDYDYTF. The CDR3 nucleotides read TGTGCCAGCAGAGATCAGGGCCGGGACTATGACTACACCTTC.

This rearrangement joins TRBV30 to TRBJ2-1, with D perhaps TRBD1 (6 bases). The CDR3 loop spans 13 amino acids. V was pared by 7 bases and J by 2 bases, with 12 bases between. Germline values: CDR1 GTSNPN, CDR2 SVGIG (reference sequence). The CDR3 loop is CASTGKTYNEQFF. The CDR3 nucleotides are TGTGCCTCAACAGGGAAAACCTACAATGAGCAGTTCTTC.

This clonotype was detected only a few times. This sequence joins TRBV27 and TRBJ1-2; D unclear. The CDR3 totals 15 residues. Per the germline V gene, CDR1 is MNHEY and CDR2 is SMNVEV (reference sequence). V lost 3 bases and J lost 3, with 14 bases in between. The CDR3 DNA follows: TGTGCCAGCAGTTTGGGCCAGTCCTACTACTATGGCTACACCTTC. It is translated as CASSLGQSYYYGYTF.

This clonotype occurred a few times. The chain has TRBV6-5 and TRBJ2-1; 15 bases fit TRBD2. Per the germline V gene, CDR1 is MNHEY and CDR2 is SVGAGI. The CDR3 has 15 residues. With 5 bases clipped from V and 7 bases from J, the junction kept 3 bases outside the gene matches. The CDR3 DNA reads TGTGCCAGCAGTGGACTAGCGGGGGGGCATAATGAGCAGTTCTTC. This translates into CASSGLAGGHNEQFF.

In this sample, this clonotype turned up a few times. The chain carries TRBV6-5 and TRBJ1-1; no clear D gene. CDR1 and CDR2 (germline): MNHEY, SVGAGI. This CDR3 has 13 residues. V lost 2 bases, J lost 4 bases, and 8 bases lay in between. The CDR3 sequence is CASSYGEPTEAFF. DNA for the CDR3: TGTGCCAGCAGTTACGGAGAACCCACTGAAGCTTTCTTT.

At least ten counts were recorded for this clonotype. The V gene is TRBV7-9, the J gene TRBJ2-1; D uncertain. Germline V gene sequence: CDR1 SEHNR, CDR2 FQNEAQ (reference sequence). Trimming left V 4 bases short and J 6 bases short, with 7 bases between. The length of the CDR3 is 12 residues. CDR3 amino acids: CASSSLSNEQFF. DNA of the CDR3: TGTGCCAGCAGCTCGTTGAGCAATGAGCAGTTCTTC.

The table lists this clonotype with a few counts. The chain carries TRBV12-3 or TRBV12-4 and TRBJ2-7; D is uncertain. The CDR3 consists of 15 residues. Trimming pared 1 base from V and 0 bases from J, leaving 10 bases between. The CDR3 reads CASSLERVGSYEQYF. CDR3 sequence (DNA): TGTGCCAGCAGTTTAGAACGAGTTGGCTCCTACGAGCAGTACTTC.

This clonotype occurred a few times. The V and J genes are TRBV5-5 and TRBJ2-5; D is unclear. The J call is in doubt because the DNA end fits TRBJ2-7 better. The germline V gene encodes CDR1 SGHKS and CDR2 YYEKEE (reference sequence). The CDR3 covers 15 residues. The CDR3 bases are TGTGCCAGCAGCTTGGAACTGGGTATGACGTTCGAGCAGTACTTC. This sequence encodes CASSLELGMTFEQYF.

The chain carries TRBV7-2 and TRBJ1-2; D is possibly TRBD1 (5 bases). CDR3 size: 12 residues. The germline V gene has CDR1 SGHTA and CDR2 FQGNSA. V lost 4 bases to trimming and J lost 7 bases, with 10 bases between them. DNA of the CDR3: TGTGCCAGCAGCTCCCAGGGTGTTGGCTACACCTTC. Its translation is CASSSQGVGYTF.